Listed below are T cell receptor beta chains from one sample, sequenced in a study of long-term antiretroviral therapy in people with HIV. Libraries were prepared by immunoSEQ multiplex PCR; TCRdb keeps only in-frame clonotypes and omits some of them. This table holds under 30,000 clones, roughly four fifths found once. The sequencing used unsorted PBMCs, collected 0.7 years before starting antiretroviral therapy. These receptor sequences come from a man under 40 with HIV. The CDR3 runs from the conserved cysteine through the conserved F or W. D genes are given only for firm matches. Clone size is stated in some rows and not others, as once, few, many or a class when expanded.

-,TRBD2,TRBV6-1,TRBJ2-7,CASLRGVAGSYEQYF,TGTGCCAGCCTTAGAGGTGTAGCGGGGTCCTACGAGCAGTACTTC
few,TRBD1,TRBV6-5,TRBJ1-6,CASSLGQLNSPLHF,TGTGCCAGCAGCTTGGGACAGTTAAATTCACCCCTCCACTTT
-,TRBD1,TRBV4-3,TRBJ1-6,CASSQAGGDNSPLHF,TGCGCCAGCAGCCAAGCAGGGGGCGATAATTCACCCCTCCACTTT
once,-,TRBV6-5,TRBJ1-2,CASSSSLRLTGPRYTF,TGTGCCAGCAGTTCCTCACTTAGATTGACTGGGCCGCGCTACACCTTC
-,TRBD2,TRBV11-3,TRBJ2-1,CASSLEGAGTSVHEQFF,TGTGCCAGCAGCTTAGAGGGGGCCGGGACTAGCGTGCATGAGCAGTTCTTC
-,-,TRBV19,TRBJ1-5,CASSPGRQLGQPQHF,TGTGCCAGTAGTCCAGGGCGGCAGTTGGGTCAGCCCCAGCATTTT
-,TRBD2,TRBV6-5,TRBJ2-7,CASSSRPGLAGVEQYF,TGTGCCAGCAGTTCCCGACCGGGACTAGCGGGAGTCGAGCAGTACTTC
-,TRBD1,TRBV23-1,TRBJ1-1,CASSHPGSHCSGQGNMNTEAFF,TGCGCCAGCAGTCACCCCGGTAGTCATTGCTCGGGACAGGGAAACATGAACACTGAAGCTTTCTTT
-,-,TRBV27,TRBJ1-6,CASSLSAGVSPLHF,TGTGCCAGCAGTTTAAGCGCAGGGGTTTCACCCCTCCACTTT
-,TRBD2,TRBV28,TRBJ2-3,CASSSISGDADTQYF,TGTGCCAGCAGTTCCATTAGCGGGGACGCAGATACGCAGTATTTT
-,-,TRBV7-2,TRBJ2-5,CASSLVSRGGETQYF,TGTGCCAGCAGCTTAGTTTCCAGGGGTGGGGAGACCCAGTACTTC
-,-,TRBV7-2,TRBJ1-1,CASRFTGKTEAFF,TGTGCCAGCAGGTTCACCGGGAAGACTGAAGCTTTCTTT
-,-,TRBV9,TRBJ2-1,CASSVVQTYNEQFF,TGTGCCAGCAGCGTAGTCCAAACCTACAATGAGCAGTTCTTC
-,-,TRBV2,TRBJ2-6,CASSEWSGANVLTF,TGTGCCAGCAGTGAGTGGTCTGGGGCCAACGTCCTGACTTTC
-,-,TRBV11-2,TRBJ2-7,CASSQLRRLGHEQYF,TGTGCCAGCAGCCAACTCAGGAGGTTGGGCCACGAGCAGTACTTC
few,-,TRBV6-5,TRBJ1-4,CASSSHSATNEKLFF,TGTGCCAGCAGTTCCCACTCTGCAACTAATGAAAAACTGTTTTTT
once,TRBD2,TRBV7-2,TRBJ2-7,CASSRGTSGKGEQYF,TGTGCCAGCAGCCGAGGGACTAGCGGGAAGGGGGAGCAGTACTTC
-,TRBD1,TRBV6-1,TRBJ1-5,CASSERGQEKGHQPQHF,TGTGCCAGCAGTGAAAGGGGACAGGAGAAGGGGCATCAGCCCCAGCATTTT
-,-,TRBV11-2,TRBJ2-5,CASSLRRGVGKYF,TGTGCCAGCAGCCTCCGGAGGGGTGTCGGGAAGTACTTC
-,TRBD2,TRBV30,TRBJ2-3,CAWWSGTSGGVLTDTQYF,TGTGCCTGGTGGTCCGGGACTAGCGGGGGGGTCCTCACAGATACGCAGTATTTT
-,-,TRBV19,TRBJ2-2,CASSLGRPTGELFF,TGTGCCAGTAGTTTGGGAAGGCCCACCGGGGAGCTGTTTTTT
-,-,TRBV12-5,TRBJ1-2,CASGFGGPYGYTF,TGTGCTAGTGGTTTCGGGGGCCCCTATGGCTACACCTTC
medium-sized,-,TRBV5-4,TRBJ2-7,CASSTGSSIYEQYF,TGTGCCAGCAGCACCGGGAGTTCAATCTACGAGCAGTACTTC
-,-,TRBV5-1,TRBJ1-4,CASSSGATAAAEKLFF,TGCGCCAGCAGCTCAGGCGCGACAGCAGCGGCAGAAAAACTGTTTTTT
-,-,TRBV5-1,TRBJ1-5,CASSLGPYSNQPQHF,TGCGCCAGCAGCTTGGGACCTTATAGCAATCAGCCCCAGCATTTT
-,-,TRBV5-1,TRBJ2-3,CASSLSAGLTNTDTQYF,TGCGCCAGCAGCTTGTCAGCGGGTTTGACGAACACAGATACGCAGTATTTT
-,-,TRBV23-1,TRBJ1-2,CASSLQTGYYGYTF,TGCGCCAGCAGCCTGCAGACAGGCTACTATGGCTACACCTTC
-,TRBD1,TRBV27,TRBJ2-1,CASSLAGGYEQFF,TGTGCCAGCAGTTTAGCAGGGGGCTATGAGCAGTTCTTC
-,TRBD2,TRBV28,TRBJ2-1,CASSWIAGGLIWGEQFF,TGTGCCAGCAGTTGGATAGCGGGGGGGCTTATATGGGGTGAGCAGTTCTTC
once,-,TRBV19,TRBJ1-2,CASRDPRGNYGYTF,TGTGCCAGTAGAGATCCCCGGGGCAACTATGGCTACACCTTC
-,-,TRBV28,TRBJ2-2,CASRKSGTGGELFF,TGTGCCAGCAGGAAAAGCGGGACAGGCGGGGAGCTGTTTTTT
few,-,TRBV6-5,TRBJ1-6,CASSYSKDSPLHF,TGTGCCAGCAGTTACTCGAAGGATTCACCCCTCCACTTT
-,-,TRBV9,TRBJ2-2,CASSVADRWYTGELFF,TGTGCCAGCAGCGTAGCCGACAGGTGGTACACCGGGGAGCTGTTTTTT
-,-,TRBV10-2,TRBJ2-1,CASSESSGEGYNEQFF,TGCGCCAGCAGTGAGTCGAGCGGAGAGGGGTACAATGAGCAGTTCTTC
-,-,TRBV6-5,TRBJ1-3,CASSRLGTFGNTIYF,TGTGCCAGCAGTCGCCTCGGGACCTTCGGGAACACCATATATTTT
-,TRBD1,TRBV5-1,TRBJ2-7,CASSRTSTGAYEQYF,TGCGCCAGCAGCCGCACGTCGACAGGGGCCTACGAGCAGTACTTC
-,TRBD1,TRBV27,TRBJ2-7,CASSFSRGYEQYF,TGTGCCAGCAGTTTTAGCAGGGGGTACGAGCAGTACTTC
-,-,TRBV7-2,TRBJ1-6,CASSLTTGTAPRSSPLHF,TGTGCCAGCAGCTTAACAACAGGGACGGCACCTCGAAGTTCACCCCTCCACTTT
once,-,TRBV28,TRBJ2-5,CASSLSAESKTQYF,TGTGCCAGCAGTTTATCGGCGGAATCAAAGACCCAGTACTTC
-,-,TRBV19,TRBJ1-1,CASTLDRMNTEAFF,TGTGCCAGTACCCTCGATCGGATGAACACTGAAGCTTTCTTT
few,TRBD1,TRBV7-9,TRBJ2-7,CASTFWDREGAEQYF,TGTGCCAGCACCTTCTGGGACAGGGAGGGCGCCGAGCAGTACTTC
-,TRBD1,TRBV30,TRBJ2-7,CAWNPGTGEYEQYF,TGTGCCTGGAACCCCGGGACAGGGGAATACGAGCAGTACTTC
-,-,TRBV5-1,TRBJ2-3,CASSPARIGLTDTQYF,TGCGCCAGCAGCCCTGCCAGGATAGGTCTGACAGATACGCAGTATTTT
-,TRBD1,TRBV13,TRBJ2-5,CASSRQGSSETQYF,TGTGCCAGCAGCAGACAGGGTTCTTCGGAGACCCAGTACTTC
-,-,TRBV7-9,TRBJ2-5,CASSLVGSKGGQTQYF,TGTGCCAGCAGCCTAGTTGGCTCGAAGGGGGGGCAGACCCAGTACTTC
-,-,TRBV29-1,TRBJ2-5,CSVRGGETQYF,TGCAGCGTGCGGGGCGGCGAGACCCAGTACTTC
-,TRBD1,TRBV7-8,TRBJ2-7,CASSLVGGQQWSYEQYF,TGTGCCAGCAGCTTAGTAGGGGGCCAGCAATGGTCCTACGAGCAGTACTTC
-,TRBD2,TRBV19,TRBJ2-2,CASSGTRGRELFF,TGTGCCAGTAGTGGGACTAGAGGCCGGGAGCTGTTTTTT
large,-,TRBV5-6,TRBJ2-2,CASSRRDRNTGELFF,TGTGCCAGCAGCAGGCGGGACAGGAACACCGGGGAGCTGTTTTTT
-,-,TRBV25-1,TRBJ2-7,CASSAPNYEQYF,TGTGCCAGCAGTGCACCCAACTACGAGCAGTACTTC
-,-,TRBV7-9,TRBJ2-2,CASSLEVGVQKPTGELFF,TGTGCCAGCAGCTTAGAGGTGGGGGTGCAGAAGCCCACCGGGGAGCTGTTTTTT
-,TRBD1,TRBV5-1,TRBJ2-7,CASSLTGAGYYEQYF,TGCGCCAGCAGCTTGACAGGGGCTGGGTACTACGAGCAGTACTTC
-,-,TRBV9,TRBJ1-1,CASSVGSSTEAFF,TGTGCCAGCAGCGTTGGGAGCTCCACTGAAGCTTTCTTT
-,TRBD1,TRBV5-5,TRBJ1-4,CASSAPGQGIEKLFF,TGTGCCAGCAGCGCTCCGGGACAGGGGATTGAAAAACTGTTTTTT
-,-,TRBV2,TRBJ1-2,CASSPGERSGGYTF,TGTGCCAGCAGCCCCGGCGAGAGGAGCGGGGGCTACACCTTC